This T cell receptor beta chain was sequenced in a study of T cell changes during pregnancy in multiple sclerosis. Per the germline V gene, CDR1 is GTSNPN and CDR2 is SVGIG (reference sequence). This CDR3 comprises 15 residues. The V segment lost 8 bases and the J segment 5 bases; nucleotides outside the gene matches: 16. The repertoire was sequenced with immunoSEQ multiplex PCR; TCRdb's copy has only in-frame clones and lacks some. The sample holds around 50,000 clones, around nine tenths seen once. The sample consisted of peripheral blood from another person, used as feeder cells. J is TRBJ2-3 and V is TRBV30; TRBD2 matches at 7 bases. This receptor was identified in a human donor whose cells served as feeder cells for cultures in a pregnancy study. The CDR3 is CARKGRAGLLDTQYF. Here the CDR3 DNA reads TGTGCCCGGAAGGGGCGAGCGGGGCTTCTAGATACGCAGTATTTT.